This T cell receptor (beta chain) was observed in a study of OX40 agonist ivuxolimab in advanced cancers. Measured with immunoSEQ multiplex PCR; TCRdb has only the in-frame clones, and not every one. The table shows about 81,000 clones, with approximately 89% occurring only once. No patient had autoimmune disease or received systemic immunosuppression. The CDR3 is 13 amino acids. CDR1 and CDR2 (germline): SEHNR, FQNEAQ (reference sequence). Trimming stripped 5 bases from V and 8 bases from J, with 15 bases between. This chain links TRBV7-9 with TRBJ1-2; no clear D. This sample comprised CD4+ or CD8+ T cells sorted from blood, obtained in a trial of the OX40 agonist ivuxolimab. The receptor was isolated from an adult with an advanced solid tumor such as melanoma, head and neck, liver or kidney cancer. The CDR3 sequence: CASSLAPSRGYTF. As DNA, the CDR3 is TGTGCCAGCAGCCTGGCCCCTAGTCGCGGCTACACCTTC.